This TCR beta chain was recovered during a study of long-term antiretroviral therapy in people with HIV. Overall study: First collections came about a decade before the 2015 immediate-ART recommendation. General study findings and limits: ART adherence, viral resistance and therapy changes went undocumented. Clones showing expansion before ART dominated the repertoire at all time points.

The libraries were made with immunoSEQ v3.0 at survey level. Profiling relied on immunoSEQ multiplex PCR, and the TCRdb table lists in-frame clones only, not all of them. The top ten hold 8.5% to 9.5% of the sample, which has roughly 17,000 clones, around four fifths seen once. A remark on this clone: Its target is not known.

This receptor was obtained from a man aged 18 to 29 with HIV. The specimen was unsorted PBMCs, collected 0.3 years after starting antiretroviral therapy.

The CDR3 nucleotides are TGTGCCAGCAGCAAACGAACGGGTGGCACTGAAGCTTTCTTT. This encodes CASSKRTGGTEAFF. This chain links TRBV21-1 with TRBJ1-1. TRBV21-1 is flagged as a pseudogene. The CDR3 has 14 residues.